These 18 T cell receptor beta chains came from one sample sequenced in a study of T-cell reconstitution after alpha-beta-depleted transplantation in children (dated by TCRdb to the mid-2010s). The method was PCR. The sequencer was an Illumina HiSeq 2500. To normalize quantification of the TCRbeta repertoire, the TCR libraries were built with molecular barcoding that relied on unique molecular identifiers. TCRdb itself trimmed the public reads at Q25 with fastp, ran MiXCR and retained productive beta chains. Each record represents a unique CDR3 protein, reported with the most common genes and DNA among its rows. This sample is represented by around 450,000 distinct CDR3 sequences; over 40% of them were singletons. The top ten clones comprise under 35% of the sample. The sample's treatment or condition label, decoded: allogeneic hematopoietic cell transplantation with graft depleted of TCRalphabeta T cells and CD19 B cells.

Source: PBMCs, taken before TCRalphabeta/CD19-depleted stem cell transplant. The receptors stem from a girl aged 2 to 9 with aplastic anemia, due to receive a stem cell transplant.

V is TRBV15 and J is TRBJ2-1, with 8 positions matching TRBD2. Germline V lookup: CDR1 LNHNV, CDR2 YYDKDF (reference sequence). This CDR3 has 16 residues. Trimming cost V 4 bases and J 5 bases; bases outside gene matches: 10. CDR3 residues: CATSTRVAGGDNEQFF. As DNA, the CDR3 is TGTGCCACCAGCACACGAGTGGCGGGAGGCGACAATGAGCAGTTCTTC.

This clonotype was picked up many times. The chain carries TRBV7-2 and TRBJ2-1, with a possible D match to TRBD2 (6 bases). Germline V gene data show CDR1 as SGHTA and CDR2 as FQGNSA. This CDR3 contains 15 residues. Trimming removed 2 bases from V and 4 bases from J, with 12 bases in between. CDR3 amino acids: CASSLYRGSYNEQFF. The CDR3 DNA follows: TGTGCCAGCAGCTTATACCGGGGGTCTTACAATGAGCAGTTCTTC.

This clonotype was counted a single time. CDR3 residues: CASTMTSGRVNEQFF. The DNA of the CDR3 is TGTGCCAGCACCATGACTAGCGGGAGGGTCAATGAGCAGTTCTTC. This chain joins TRBV7-9 and TRBJ2-1, with 14 bases aligning to TRBD2. The CDR3 runs to 15 residues. The trim removed 7 bases at V and 6 bases at J, leaving 5 bases unmatched. The germline CDR1 and CDR2 sequences are SEHNR and FQNEAQ (reference sequence).

Judged by abundance, this clonotype is medium-sized. The chain combines TRBV20-1 with TRBJ2-1; D is possibly TRBD2 (7 bases). The V gene lost 4 bases and the J gene lost 9 bases, with 16 bases spanning the gap. This CDR3 has 13 amino acids. CDR1 is DFQATT and CDR2 is SNEGSKA in the germline V gene (reference sequence). The CDR3 nucleotides are TGCAGTGCTATGAGGGGGAGGGGCGGTGAGCAGTTCTTC. Translation: CSAMRGRGGEQFF.

V usage is TRBV18 and J usage is TRBJ1-1, with TRBD1 identical over 9 bases. The CDR3 contains 14 residues. CDR1 and CDR2 (germline): KGHSH, LQKENI. V gave up 3 bases and J gave up 8 bases; unmatched junction bases: 7. CDR3 residues: CASSPRRDREEAFF. The CDR3 DNA reads TGTGCCAGCTCACCGCGGCGGGACAGGGAAGAAGCTTTCTTT.

The rearrangement links TRBV20-1 to TRBJ2-1; 9 bases align to TRBD2. CDR1 and CDR2 from the germline V gene are DFQATT and SNEGSKA (reference sequence). This CDR3 is built from 16 residues. V gave up 5 bases and J gave up 4 bases; unmatched junction bases: 12. Here the CDR3 DNA reads TGCAGTGCTGAAACGGGTCGCGGGAGGGGTTACAATGAGCAGTTCTTC. Translating gives CSAETGRGRGYNEQFF.

The genes are TRBV9 and TRBJ2-1; D gene uncertain. There are 14 residues in the CDR3. Germline V gives CDR1 SGDLS, CDR2 YYNGEE. The germline V and J ends were trimmed by 0 bases and 6 bases, with 10 bases remaining between them. CDR3 nucleotide sequence: TGTGCCAGCAGCGTAGATCACTGGAGCAATGAGCAGTTCTTC. Residues: CASSVDHWSNEQFF.

V usage is TRBV14 and J usage is TRBJ2-7, with 7 bases fitting TRBD2. Germline values: CDR1 SGHDN, CDR2 FVKESK. The CDR3 covers 14 residues. V gave up 3 bases and J gave up 4 bases; unmatched junction bases: 6. Here the CDR3 DNA reads TGTGCCAGCAGCCACTTCGGGGAGGGGTACGAGCAGTACTTC. It yields the protein CASSHFGEGYEQYF.

V and J are TRBV20-1 and TRBJ2-7, with D possibly being TRBD1 (6 bases). The CDR3 totals 14 residues. Germline CDR1 and CDR2: DFQATT and SNEGSKA (reference sequence). Trimming shortened V by 6 bases and J by 3 bases, and 18 bases separated the two germline ends. The CDR3 coding sequence is TGCAGTGCCTCCAGGGGACCTTATATCTACGAGCAGTACTTC. Translating it yields CSASRGPYIYEQYF.

The chain is built from TRBV20-1 and TRBJ1-5; D is undetermined. This CDR3 is 14 amino acids long. V gave up 1 base and J gave up 4 bases, with 11 bases separating them. Per the germline V gene, CDR1 is DFQATT and CDR2 is SNEGSKA (reference sequence). CDR3 coding DNA: TGCAGTGCTAGAGCGCAATCGGGGAATCAGCCCCAGCATTTT. It encodes CSARAQSGNQPQHF.

The CDR3 DNA reads as TGCGCCAGCAGCTTTGCGAGGAGTTCAGAGACCCAGTACTTC. Residues: CASSFARSSETQYF. This rearrangement joins TRBV5-1 to TRBJ2-5; D remains unclear. V lost 2 bases and J lost 4, with 12 bases in between. The CDR3 is 14 amino acids. CDR1 is SGHRS, CDR2 YFSETQ, per germline.

This clonotype occurred once. The rearrangement links TRBV20-1 to TRBJ1-5; the D gene is possibly TRBD1 (5 bases). V lost 1 base to trimming and J lost 7 bases, with 11 bases between them. The CDR3 consists of 13 residues. The germline CDR1 and CDR2 sequences are DFQATT and SNEGSKA (reference sequence). CDR3: CSARGREGQPQHF. DNA of the CDR3: TGCAGTGCTAGAGGCAGGGAGGGACAGCCCCAGCATTTT.

The chain recombines TRBV2 with TRBJ1-2, with TRBD1 as a possible D gene (5 bases). This CDR3 has 12 residues. The germline gives CDR1 SNHLY, CDR2 FYNNEI. Between the trimmed V and J ends, which lost 1 base and 8 bases, there was a span of 8 bases. Written as DNA, the CDR3 is TGTGCCAGCAGTGAAGGGGGCTGGGGCTACACCTTC. Amino acid sequence: CASSEGGWGYTF.

The J gene is TRBJ2-2, the V gene TRBV29-1; a weak D match, TRBD1 (5 bases). The length of the CDR3 is 14 residues. CDR1 and CDR2 from the germline V gene are SQVTM and ANQGSEA. CDR3 residues: CVVQGSTNTGELFF. The DNA of the CDR3 is TGCGTTGTGCAGGGCTCGACGAACACCGGGGAGCTGTTTTTT.

This clonotype was counted at least ten times. This rearrangement joins TRBV12-3 or TRBV12-4 to TRBJ2-1; TRBD1 aligns across 10 bases. This CDR3 spans 15 amino acids. With V trimmed by 0 bases and J by 7 bases, 3 bases remained unmatched. The CDR3 loop is CASSLAGTGVNEQFF. CDR3 coding DNA: TGTGCCAGCAGTTTAGCGGGGACAGGGGTTAATGAGCAGTTCTTC.

The rearrangement uses TRBV7-9 and TRBJ2-1, with TRBD1 as a possible D gene (5 bases). From germline, CDR1 is SEHNR and CDR2 FQNEAQ (reference sequence). This CDR3 contains 17 residues. The V end was cut by 4 bases, the J end by 3 bases, with 19 bases between. The CDR3 protein is CASSSSDSDKHYNEQFF. In nucleotides, the CDR3 is TGTGCCAGCAGCTCCTCAGACAGCGACAAACACTACAATGAGCAGTTCTTC. Together with reference TRBV7-9 and TRBJ2-1, the CDR3 gives the full variable domain: DTGVSQNPRHKITKRGQNVTFRCDPISEHNRLYWYRQTLGQGPEFLTYFQNEAQLEKSRLLSDRFSAERPKGSFSTLEIQRTEQGDSAMYLCASSSSDSDKHYNEQFFGPGTRLTVL.

This clonotype came up many times. This chain joins TRBV6-2 or TRBV6-3 and TRBJ2-7; TRBD2 might be the D (5 bases). V lost 6 bases and J lost 9, with 15 bases in between. Germline lookup yields CDR1 MNHEY and CDR2 SVGEGT. CDR3 length: 12 residues. CDR3 loop: CASRLPAGAQYF. Here the CDR3 DNA reads TGTGCCAGCAGATTACCGGCGGGCGCGCAGTACTTC.

The V call is TRBV28, the J call TRBJ2-1, with 9 bases that match TRBD2. This CDR3 comprises 13 residues. The V gene's germline CDR1 is MDHEN and CDR2 SYDVKM. With V trimmed by 6 bases and J by 10 bases, 7 bases remained unmatched. CDR3 nucleotides: TGTGCCAGCAGCCCCACCAGCGGGAGGGAGCAGTTCTTC. Its translation is CASSPTSGREQFF.